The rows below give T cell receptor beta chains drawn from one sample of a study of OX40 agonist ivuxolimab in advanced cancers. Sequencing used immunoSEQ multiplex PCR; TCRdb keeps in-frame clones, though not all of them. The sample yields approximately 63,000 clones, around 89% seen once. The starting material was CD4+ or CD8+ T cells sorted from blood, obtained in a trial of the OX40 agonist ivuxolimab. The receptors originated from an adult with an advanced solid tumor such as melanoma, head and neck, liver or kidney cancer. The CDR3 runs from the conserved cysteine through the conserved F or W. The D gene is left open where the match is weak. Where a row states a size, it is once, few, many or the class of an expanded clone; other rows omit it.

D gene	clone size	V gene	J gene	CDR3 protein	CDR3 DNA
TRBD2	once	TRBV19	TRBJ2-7	CASSVGLAGGLGDEQYF	TGTGCCAGTAGTGTCGGACTAGCGGGAGGTTTAGGAGACGAGCAGTACTTC
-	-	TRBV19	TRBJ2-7	CASSIDPSYEQYF	TGTGCCAGTAGTATCGACCCCTCCTACGAGCAGTACTTC
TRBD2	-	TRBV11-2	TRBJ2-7	CASSQGLAGTYEQYF	TGTGCCAGCAGCCAAGGGCTAGCGGGGACCTACGAGCAGTACTTC
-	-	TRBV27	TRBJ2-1	CASSLIGDEQFF	TGTGCCAGCAGTTTAATAGGGGATGAGCAGTTCTTC
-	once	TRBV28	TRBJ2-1	CASSLTNEQFF	TGTGCCAGCAGTTTGACAAATGAGCAGTTCTTC
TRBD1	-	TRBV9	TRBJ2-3	CASSVEGQGVWDTQYF	TGTGCCAGCAGCGTAGAGGGACAGGGGGTTTGGGATACGCAGTATTTT
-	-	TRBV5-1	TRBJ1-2	CASSLGQRYGYTF	TGCGCCAGCAGCTTGGGGCAGAGGTATGGCTACACCTTC
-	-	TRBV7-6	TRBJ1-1	CASSLVALNTEAFF	TGTGCCAGCAGCTTAGTTGCATTGAACACTGAAGCTTTCTTT
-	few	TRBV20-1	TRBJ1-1	CSARRVTEAFF	TGCAGTGCTAGAAGGGTCACTGAAGCTTTCTTT
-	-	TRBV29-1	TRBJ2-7	CSVAEGRSSYEQYF	TGCAGCGTTGCGGAAGGAAGGAGCTCCTACGAGCAGTACTTC
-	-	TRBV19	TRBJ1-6	CASTGTYNSPLHF	TGTGCCTCCACCGGGACATATAATTCACCCCTCCACTTT
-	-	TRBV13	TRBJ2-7	CASSQTTGRGEQYF	TGTGCCAGCAGCCAGACAACGGGGAGAGGCGAGCAGTACTTC